This is a list of T cell receptor beta chains from one sample in a study of T cell responses to AZD1222 COVID-19 vaccine. Repertoires were generated with immunoSEQ multiplex PCR, while TCRdb's copy carries only in-frame clones and drops some. The sample records around 150,000 clones, 75% to 95% being singletons. The sample in question was peripheral blood, obtained 28 days after the second AZD1222 dose. These receptors were taken from an adult who received the AZD1222 COVID-19 vaccine. Both conserved end residues are part of each CDR3. D genes are given only for firm matches. The size field is filled for only some rows; it gives once, few, many or a size class.

j_gene,v_gene,d_gene,abundance,CDR3aa,CDR3nt
TRBJ1-1,TRBV6-5,.,.,CASRLQQGAEAFF,TGTGCCAGCAGGCTCCAACAGGGCGCTGAAGCTTTCTTT
TRBJ2-5,TRBV3-1/TRBV3-2,.,few,CASSQWPEETQYF,TGTGCCAGCAGCCAATGGCCAGAAGAGACCCAGTACTTC
TRBJ1-1,TRBV18,.,.,CASSPIFADNTEAFF,TGTGCCAGCTCACCAATCTTCGCAGATAACACTGAAGCTTTCTTT
TRBJ2-3,TRBV24-1,.,.,CATSDTADTQYF,TGTGCCACCAGTGACACCGCAGATACGCAGTATTTT
TRBJ2-1,TRBV19,TRBD2,.,CATREVGLLNEQFF,TGTGCCACCCGGGAGGTTGGACTTCTCAATGAGCAGTTCTTC
TRBJ1-2,TRBV10-2,.,once,CATTDSYGYTF,TGCGCCACAACCGACAGCTATGGCTACACCTTC
TRBJ1-5,TRBV6-1,.,.,CASSDGFNQPQHF,TGTGCCAGCAGTGACGGTTTCAATCAGCCCCAGCATTTT
TRBJ1-2,TRBV5-1,TRBD1,.,CASSGDRYGYTF,TGCGCCAGCAGCGGGGACAGATATGGCTACACCTTC
TRBJ1-6,TRBV23-1,.,.,CASSQWSNSPLHF,TGCGCCAGCAGTCAATGGTCTAATTCACCCCTCCACTTT
TRBJ2-3,TRBV30,.,.,CAWSLRIVGSYTDTQYF,TGTGCCTGGAGTTTAAGGATAGTCGGCTCATACACAGATACGCAGTATTTT
TRBJ1-1,TRBV15,.,.,CATSREIGLRDTEAFF,TGTGCCACCAGCAGAGAGATCGGGCTTCGGGACACTGAAGCTTTCTTT
TRBJ1-2,TRBV7-9,.,.,CASSLAGRAHYGYTF,TGTGCCAGCAGCTTAGCTGGCAGGGCCCACTATGGCTACACCTTC
TRBJ2-7,TRBV6-1,TRBD1,few,CASSEPGQGTYEQYF,TGTGCCAGCAGTGAACCGGGACAGGGCACCTACGAGCAGTACTTC
TRBJ2-3,TRBV2,TRBD2,.,CASRGLAGHTDTQYF,TGTGCCAGCAGGGGACTAGCGGGCCACACAGATACGCAGTATTTT
TRBJ2-3,TRBV30,TRBD1,once,CAWSLTGYTDTQYF,TGTGCCTGGAGTTTGACAGGGTATACAGATACGCAGTATTTT
TRBJ1-6,TRBV9,.,.,CASSVGDILIAPLHF,TGTGCCAGCAGCGTTGGGGACATCCTGATAGCACCCCTCCACTTT
TRBJ1-5,TRBV27,.,.,CASSLGGFGQPQHF,TGTGCCAGCAGTTTGGGGGGGTTTGGTCAGCCCCAGCATTTT
TRBJ2-1,TRBV20-1,.,.,CSARGPGEQFF,TGCAGTGCTAGAGGGCCAGGTGAGCAGTTCTTC
TRBJ2-2,TRBV19,.,.,CASGGANTGELFF,TGTGCCAGTGGTGGAGCGAACACCGGGGAGCTGTTTTTT
TRBJ2-5,TRBV3-1/TRBV3-2,TRBD1,.,CASSPNRGVQETQYF,TGTGCCAGCAGCCCGAACAGGGGGGTACAAGAGACCCAGTACTTC
TRBJ2-4,TRBV24-1,.,.,CATTDLAKNIQYF,TGTGCCACCACCGACCTAGCCAAAAACATTCAGTACTTC
TRBJ1-1,TRBV24-1,TRBD1,.,CATEGQGGTEAFF,TGTGCCACAGAGGGACAGGGAGGGACTGAAGCTTTCTTT
TRBJ1-5,TRBV29-1,TRBD1,.,CSVRETGKFGNQPQHF,TGCAGCGTTCGTGAGACAGGGAAATTCGGCAATCAGCCCCAGCATTTT
TRBJ1-1,TRBV5-1,.,.,CASSGESPEAFF,TGCGCCAGCAGCGGGGAGTCACCTGAAGCTTTCTTT
TRBJ2-7,TRBV27,.,.,CASSPSGMHEQYF,TGTGCCAGCAGTCCCTCAGGGATGCACGAGCAGTACTTC
TRBJ2-7,TRBV9,TRBD2,.,CASSVVAGGLYEQYF,TGTGCCAGCAGCGTAGTGGCGGGAGGGTTATACGAGCAGTACTTC
TRBJ2-7,TRBV7-9,.,.,CASSRGVEQYF,TGTGCCAGCAGCCGAGGGGTCGAGCAGTACTTC